The T cell receptor (beta chain) under discussion was sequenced for a study of glioma-infiltrating T cells after dendritic cell vaccination (dated by TCRdb to 2016 to 2017). For the study in its entirety: Of the roughly 15 glioblastoma patients in the cohort, all drawn from Phase I and II dendritic cell vaccination trials, 9 were newly diagnosed and 6 had recurrent disease. Between about 2003 and 2012, patients were given autologous tumor lysate-pulsed dendritic cell vaccination. The vaccine consisted of monocyte-derived dendritic cells cultured approximately seven days with IL-4 and GM-CSF, then pulsed overnight with autologous tumor lysate. Three intradermal dendritic cell vaccine injections were administered to patients at biweekly intervals in the arm below the axilla. In glioblastoma patients vaccinated with dendritic cells, deep sequencing of TCR beta CDR3 regions served to measure tumor-infiltrating lymphocyte content and to compare repertoires between tumor and blood. TCR sequencing metrics, including TIL content and tumor-blood repertoire overlap, were correlated with survival after dendritic cell vaccination.

Broader findings and caveats from the paper: No direct relationship between TCR clonality and survival was found, suggesting that a diverse polyclonal response may matter. The response model built on TCR overlap across three groups was characterized as speculative, with prospective validation still needed. The cohort was small and heterogeneous, few patients had complete blood and tumor sets, and even fewer had initial-recurrent tumor pairs. Longer time to progression and overall survival after dendritic cell vaccination were predicted by higher estimated pretreatment TIL content.

Based on the germline V gene, the CDR1 and CDR2 sequences are SNHLY and FYNNEI. Reading from cysteine to phenylalanine, the CDR3 counts 12 amino acids. Only the CDR3 DNA stays, 36 bases, in frame from base 1. The V end loses 6 bases and the J end loses 6 bases, and a stretch of 12 bases separates them. With regard to this clone: Its target antigen remains unknown. Base qualities are not at hand, and no much larger clone is one base apart.

The meaning of the sample's time point label: after dendritic cell vaccination, including at tumor progression/relapse. Selection of patients required sufficient residual fresh-frozen tumor tissue and over two years of available survival data. Although molecular status otherwise differed among the glioblastoma patients, no patient had an isocitrate dehydrogenase mutation. PBMC were collected before vaccination, two weeks after the third vaccination, and at tumor progression when it occurred. Genomic DNA was extracted with the Qiagen DNeasy Blood extraction Kit. TCRB CDR3 regions were amplified from approximately 2 ug genomic DNA, or all available DNA if less, using the immunoSEQ assay. For multiplex PCR, 60 forward primers for TCR V beta segments and 13 reverse primers for J beta segments were used. Synthetic control templates were spiked into each sample at limiting dilution to estimate reads per starting template. Sequencing produced 87 bp reads on the Illumina HiSeq System. The original methods were these. PCR and sequencing errors were removed by a nearest neighbor algorithm that merged closely related sequences. TCR overlap was measured as the percentage of unique tumor TCR beta sequences also present in the same patient's peripheral blood. TCRdb took this table from immuneACCESS and kept in-frame rearrangements with V and J called. Such tables lack part of the clones; where checked against another copy, unresolved V genes explain under half of the gap, and the rest is unexplained. D and trimming come from the DNA, and the V and J calls and clone size come from that table. Present in this sample are tens of thousands of clones, around 83% of which were seen just once. The top ten constitute approximately 15% of the sample.

Recombination linked TRBV2 to TRBJ2-7, with TRBD1 as a weak D call on 5 bases. The sequencing here drew on blood, taken after dendritic cell vaccination. This receptor was obtained from a human donor with glioblastoma. The sequenced DNA is TGTGCCAGCAGGGACGACAGCTGCGAGCAGTACTTC. Its product reads: CASRDDSCEQYF.